The clone carrying this T cell receptor (beta chain) came up once. Its antigen remains unknown. The CDR3 is 17 residues long. Germline CDR1 SGHDN, CDR2 FVKESK. J gave up 3 bases and V 4 bases, and 12 bases lay outside the gene matches. Primers used in a second PCR of about 6 to 11 cycles were a sample-barcoded 5' primer and a J-beta primer mix. Each cDNA molecule carried a tag from a template-switch adaptor that contained 12 random nucleotides. Every individual sample yielded 2.5 million or more paired-end reads (each containing CDR3). TCRdb reanalysed the 5' RACE reads using MiXCR and keeps one entry per CDR3 protein. The sample lists approximately 770,000 distinct CDR3 sequences, more than 45% occurring once. This entry comes from a study of blood T cells in healthy people across ages. Study conclusions and caveats: More naive CD4+ cells and higher diversity were found in long-lived than in aged donors. TCR beta diversity correlated strongly with naive T cell percentage.

Material: blood. The clonotype comes from a young man in good health. V and J are TRBV14 and TRBJ2-1; 7 bases line up with TRBD2. This chain's CDR3 is CASSPLQSGIVYNEQFF. CDR3 nucleotide sequence: TGTGCCAGCAGCCCTCTCCAAAGCGGGATTGTCTACAATGAGCAGTTCTTC.